Listed below are T cell receptor beta chains from one sample, sequenced in a study of OX40 agonist ivuxolimab in advanced cancers. Sequencing used immunoSEQ multiplex PCR; TCRdb keeps in-frame clones, though not all of them. The table shows fewer than 45,000 clones, with around nine tenths occurring only once. The material was CD4+ or CD8+ T cells sorted from blood, obtained in a trial of the OX40 agonist ivuxolimab. All receptors derive from an adult with an advanced solid tumor such as melanoma, head and neck, liver or kidney cancer. CDR3s include the opening cysteine and the closing phenylalanine or tryptophan.

J	V	CDR3
TRBJ1-3	TRBV7-9	CASSQLPTGSSGNTIYF
TRBJ2-2	TRBV28	CASSFDRNTGELFF
TRBJ2-7	TRBV7-9	CASRRSGSREQYF
TRBJ2-5	TRBV6-5	CASLDFQETQYF
TRBJ2-2	TRBV6-5	CASSYGGGGDGELFF
TRBJ2-1	TRBV7-2	CASINPPYHEQFF
TRBJ1-1	TRBV13	CASSLGERGNTEAFF
TRBJ2-7	TRBV28	CASSFDPARYEQYF
TRBJ1-3	TRBV7-9	CASSLEQGRGNTIYF
TRBJ2-1	TRBV12-5	CASGFYSNEQFF
TRBJ2-7	TRBV5-1	CASSPHRGYDEQYF
TRBJ1-1	TRBV19	CASSIRTGVNTEAFF
TRBJ2-5	TRBV9	CASSVLSREGETQYF
TRBJ1-1	TRBV4-2	CASTGGSDRANTEAFF
TRBJ1-1	TRBV4-2	CASSQEVVSLMGTEAFF
TRBJ1-4	TRBV29-1	CSVEDPESANEKLFF
TRBJ2-2	TRBV7-2	CASSQQRGNTGELFF
TRBJ1-2	TRBV4-2	CASSQGTGYGYTF
TRBJ2-7	TRBV2	CASRDPRVSYEQYF
TRBJ1-3	TRBV7-8	CASSWGTGNTIYF
TRBJ2-3	TRBV25-1	CASSPTRRRSTDTQYF
TRBJ2-7	TRBV2	CATNLGTVYEQYF
TRBJ2-1	TRBV7-9	CASSLVTILDEQFF
TRBJ1-5	TRBV6-6	CASSYPDRFNQPQHF
-	TRBV6-6	CASSYSAPTGSYEQYF
TRBJ2-7	TRBV13	CASSRSGWYSYEQYF
TRBJ2-2	TRBV7-2	CASSLGALGSTGELFF
TRBJ2-7	TRBV12-5	CASGLPDTGEYEQYF
TRBJ1-1	TRBV19	CASSIGPSGGAEAFF
TRBJ1-5	TRBV4-1	CASSQGARRDQPQHF
TRBJ2-7	TRBV28	CASSSTVRQGYEQYF
TRBJ2-7	TRBV10-3	CAISESGPVTDYEQYF
TRBJ2-7	TRBV5-1	CASSLGLAGNYEQYF
TRBJ2-6	TRBV18	CASSPLLSGANVLTF
TRBJ1-5	TRBV27	CASSLRGWSNQPQHF
TRBJ2-7	TRBV4-2	CASSQEVATTSYEQYF
TRBJ2-2	TRBV2	CASSETGADTGELFF
-	TRBV10-3	CAISESRGPSYEQYF
TRBJ2-2	TRBV6-1	CASSGGTFYPNTGELFF
TRBJ1-1	TRBV6-5	CASGQGWPGGTEAFF
TRBJ2-3	TRBV19	CASSIGGRDTQYF
TRBJ1-6	TRBV6-6	CASSYSISSPLHF
TRBJ1-2	TRBV7-9	CASSLGAPGPPRGGGYTF
TRBJ1-2	TRBV13	CASTASKGGYTF